The rows below give T cell receptor beta chains drawn from one sample of a study of cytomegalovirus exposure and HLA in healthy donors. Clones were read by immunoSEQ multiplex PCR, and TCRdb kept only the in-frame ones, dropping some. The sample lists about 160,000 clones, about 84% occurring once. The sequenced sample was PBMCs. These receptors were obtained from a man aged 45-60 years in good health and CMV-seropositive. Each CDR3 is given without its conserved first and last residue.

V gene	J gene	CDR3 protein
TRBV7-9	TRBJ2-7	ASSFLTGAGYEQY
TRBV5-4	TRBJ1-3	ASSPDRGHHTIY
TRBV9	TRBJ2-1	ASSGAGGAYNEQF
TRBV5-1	TRBJ2-5	ASSTLGTSEETQY
TRBV5-1	TRBJ2-1	ASSSPSGGASSYNEQF
TRBV28	TRBJ2-7	ASSLGQGLDEQY
TRBV5-4	TRBJ2-5	ASSPLRNQETQY
TRBV18	TRBJ1-3	ASSDITGNTIY
TRBV27	TRBJ2-1	ASRTRDSRRRNEQF
TRBV19	TRBJ1-6	ASSSRQGGNSPLH
TRBV28	TRBJ1-2	ASSSRNYGYT
TRBV5-6	TRBJ2-2	ASSLEDRGFGELF
TRBV5-1	TRBJ1-1	ASSSGTLVNTEAF
TRBV7-9	TRBJ1-6	ASSPLAGDRGQSPLH
TRBV6-1	TRBJ1-1	ASSRRGTEAF
TRBV6-4	TRBJ2-3	ASSVREGSSDTQY
TRBV2	TRBJ2-3	ASSEASTDTQY
TRBV5-1	TRBJ2-7	ASSSRVDSSREQY
TRBV19	TRBJ2-2	ASHRDSLNTGELF
TRBV28	TRBJ2-7	ASSPGTGAPYEQY
TRBV27	TRBJ2-5	ASSSGNLSTRETQY
TRBV4-3	TRBJ2-7	ASSQEYNRAYEQY
TRBV6-1	TRBJ1-5	ASRLDRDSNQPQH
TRBV4-3	TRBJ1-2	ASSHPNRDGYT
TRBV9	TRBJ2-3	ASSTPLTGSDTQY
TRBV5-4	TRBJ2-7	ASSLVWGDEQY
TRBV30	TRBJ2-1	AWRASGLSYNEQF
TRBV5-1	TRBJ1-5	ASSQGRNQPQH
TRBV7-2	TRBJ2-5	ASSLVGRGSTRETQY
TRBV2	TRBJ2-2	ASSDAGELF
TRBV29-1	TRBJ1-1	SVPGTGRDTEAF
TRBV5-1	TRBJ1-2	ASSLDREVNGYT
TRBV6-6	TRBJ2-7	ASSDGGAGYEQY
TRBV6-5	TRBJ2-3	ASSERGSTDTQY
TRBV11-2	TRBJ2-7	ASSPAPRGFTYEQY
TRBV7-9	TRBJ2-3	ASSPRGVREDTQY
TRBV5-1	TRBJ2-3	ASSLVGTDTQY
TRBV10-1	TRBJ2-3	ASSPGLAASTDTQY
TRBV4-1	TRBJ1-1	ASSREAVNTEAF
TRBV2	TRBJ1-2	ARSGTGVAGYT
TRBV7-9	TRBJ2-3	ASRPNLEAGGDTDTQY
TRBV15	TRBJ2-7	ATSRDLGGAPSYEQY
TRBV15	TRBJ1-2	ATSRDRGYGYT
TRBV18	TRBJ1-5	ASSLAGGGGNQPQH
TRBV11-1	TRBJ2-7	ASSQGLDYEQY